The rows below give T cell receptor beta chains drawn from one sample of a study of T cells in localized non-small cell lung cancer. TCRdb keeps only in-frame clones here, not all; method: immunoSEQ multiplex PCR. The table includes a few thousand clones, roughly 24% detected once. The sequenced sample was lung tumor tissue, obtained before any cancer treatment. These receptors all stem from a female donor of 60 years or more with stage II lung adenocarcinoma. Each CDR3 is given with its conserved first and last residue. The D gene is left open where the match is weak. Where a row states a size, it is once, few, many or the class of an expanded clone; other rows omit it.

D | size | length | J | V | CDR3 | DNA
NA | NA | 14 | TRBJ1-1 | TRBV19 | CASSIKAVPTEAFF | TGTGCCAGTAGTATAAAGGCAGTTCCCACTGAAGCTTTCTTT
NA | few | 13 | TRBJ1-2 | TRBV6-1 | CASSEGQGYGYTF | TGTGCCAGCAGTGAAGGGCAGGGATATGGCTACACCTTC
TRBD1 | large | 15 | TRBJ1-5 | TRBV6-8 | CASSGQGFSNQPQHF | TGTGCCAGCAGTGGACAGGGGTTTAGCAATCAGCCCCAGCATTTT
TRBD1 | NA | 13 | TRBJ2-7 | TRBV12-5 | CASGFRQGTEQYF | TGTGCTAGTGGTTTCAGACAGGGTACCGAGCAGTACTTC
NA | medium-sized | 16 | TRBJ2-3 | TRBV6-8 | CASSYDSRISTDTQYF | TGTGCCAGCAGTTACGACTCACGGATCAGCACAGATACGCAGTATTTT
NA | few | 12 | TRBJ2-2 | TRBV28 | CASSLNPSQLFF | TGTGCCAGCAGTTTAAACCCTTCCCAGCTGTTTTTT
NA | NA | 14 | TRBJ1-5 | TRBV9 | CASSERQLNQPQHF | TGTGCCAGCAGTGAACGTCAGTTAAATCAGCCCCAGCATTTT
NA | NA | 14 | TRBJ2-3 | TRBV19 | CASSMTPGADTQYF | TGTGCCAGTAGTATGACCCCTGGCGCAGATACGCAGTATTTT
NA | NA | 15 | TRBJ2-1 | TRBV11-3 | CASSLSHGVVNEQFF | TGTGCCAGCAGCTTATCCCACGGGGTGGTCAATGAGCAGTTCTTC
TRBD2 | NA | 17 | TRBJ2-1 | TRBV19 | CASSRATGLAGFNEQFF | TGTGCCAGTAGTAGAGCAACAGGACTAGCGGGATTTAATGAGCAGTTCTTC
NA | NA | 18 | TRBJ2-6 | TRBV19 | CASSIMGARGSGANVLTF | TGTGCCAGTAGTATAATGGGGGCGCGGGGCTCTGGGGCCAACGTCCTGACTTTC
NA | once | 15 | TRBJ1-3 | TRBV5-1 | CASSSHGTSGNTIYF | TGCGCCAGCAGCTCGCACGGAACCTCTGGAAACACCATATATTTT
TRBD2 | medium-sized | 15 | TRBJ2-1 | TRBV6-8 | CASRGSGIDYNEQFF | TGTGCCAGCAGGGGGAGCGGGATAGATTACAATGAGCAGTTCTTC
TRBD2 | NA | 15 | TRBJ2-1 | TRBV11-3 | CASSLTGGPDNEQFF | TGTGCCAGCAGCTTAACGGGGGGGCCGGACAATGAGCAGTTCTTC
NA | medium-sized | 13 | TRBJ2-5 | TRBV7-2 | CASSLWGQETQYF | TGTGCCAGCAGCTTATGGGGGCAAGAGACCCAGTACTTC
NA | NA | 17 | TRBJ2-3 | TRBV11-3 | CASSFGWANRATDTQYF | TGTGCCAGCAGCTTTGGTTGGGCGAACAGGGCCACAGATACGCAGTATTTT
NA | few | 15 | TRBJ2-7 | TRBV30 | CAWTRGGAHYYEQYF | TGTGCCTGGACCCGTGGGGGGGCTCACTACTACGAGCAGTACTTC
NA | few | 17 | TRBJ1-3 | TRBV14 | CASSQDFGLGSGNTIYF | TGTGCCAGCAGCCAAGATTTCGGGCTAGGCTCTGGAAACACCATATATTTT
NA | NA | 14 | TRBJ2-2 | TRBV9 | CASSPWDTTGELFF | TGTGCCAGCAGCCCGTGGGACACAACCGGGGAGCTGTTTTTT
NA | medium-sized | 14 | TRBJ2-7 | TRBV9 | CASSPRSNSYEQYF | TGTGCCAGCAGCCCTCGCAGCAACTCCTACGAGCAGTACTTC
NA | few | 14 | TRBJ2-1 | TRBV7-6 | CASSLKDSYNEQFF | TGTGCCAGCAGCTTAAAGGACTCCTACAATGAGCAGTTCTTC
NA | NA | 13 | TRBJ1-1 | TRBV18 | CASSLVRATEAFF | TGTGCCAGCTCACTAGTACGGGCCACTGAAGCTTTCTTT
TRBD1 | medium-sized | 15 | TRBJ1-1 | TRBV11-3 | CASSRDRDRGQEAFF | TGTGCCAGCAGCCGGGACCGGGACAGGGGGCAAGAAGCTTTCTTT
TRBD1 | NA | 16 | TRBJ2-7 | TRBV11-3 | CASSAKRTGGYYEQYF | TGTGCCAGCAGCGCCAAACGGACAGGGGGTTACTACGAGCAGTACTTC
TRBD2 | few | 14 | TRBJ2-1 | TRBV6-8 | CASSSSGRYNEQFF | TGTGCCAGCAGTTCTAGCGGGAGGTACAATGAGCAGTTCTTC
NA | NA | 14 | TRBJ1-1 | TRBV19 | CASRPRTEHTEAFF | TGTGCCAGTAGACCGAGGACGGAACACACTGAAGCTTTCTTT